This T cell receptor beta chain was captured in a study of human T cells and chemical hapten exposure (dated by TCRdb to about 2021). Looking at the study overall: For sensitization, 2% DPC in acetone was applied to a 2 cm by 2 cm area of upper inner arm skin. Throughout the approximately 24-week study period, patients were also given weekly therapeutic DPC doses on the scalp. Patch testing on the upper back used Finn chambers containing 0.01% DPC, with scoring done after 6 days according to International Contact Dermatitis Research Group standards. The mostly female patient cohort included alopecia areata with under or over 50% scalp involvement, alopecia totalis and alopecia universalis. The libraries were sequenced as a pool, and the TCR yield per sample differed mostly because of small variations in library volumes within the pool. In alopecia patients, the study followed how the peripheral blood TCR repertoire changed in vivo over primary and secondary sensitization to diphenylcyclopropenone (DPC), a hapten. Patient blood was sampled pre-sensitization (week 0) and at 2, 6 and about 24 weeks after DPC sensitization. Twenty-nine alopecia patients gave blood for TCR sequencing at one to four time points (pre-sensitization, 2, 6 and 24 weeks).

Receptor libraries were prepared by RACE. Reads for this sample came from a NextSeq 500. During library preparation, unique molecular identifiers were attached to individual cDNA molecules so that TCRs could be counted quantitatively and reproducibly. For every blood RNA sample, sequencing covered both the TCR alpha and TCR beta chains. Per the original workflow: Samples had a median of about 90,000 TCRs, with a range from roughly 23,224 to 700,000. The Decombinator software suite was used to annotate the V, J and CDR3 of the TCR reads. For PS versus PT1 abundance plots, all samples were subsampled to the same number of TCRs (28,000). Expanded TCRs were defined as absent before sensitization and observed at least eight times at the 2-week time point. In-frame beta chains were kept once TCRdb had trimmed the public reads at Q25 with fastp and called clones with MiXCR. Rows with one shared CDR3 protein collapse into an entry with the most common genes and DNA. Here the V and J calls rest on TCRdb's processing, not on the authors' analysis. The sample has roughly 69,000 distinct CDR3 sequences on record, about a tenth of them singletons. The ten largest make up around 6.8% of the sample.

The CDR3 spans 16 residues, from the cysteine through the phenylalanine. Only the CDR3 portion is preserved as DNA: 48 bases, with reading frame beginning at the first base. V was cut back by 1 base and J by 0 bases, leaving a gap of 9 bases between them. The germline V gene encodes CDR1 LGHDT and CDR2 YNNKEL (reference sequence). According to the study, the label for this sample's time point signals: patch test 2, 6 weeks after DPC sensitization. The sample's treatment or condition label, in plain terms: therapeutic diphenylcyclopropenone sensitization with weekly scalp DPC. At each patch-test visit, blood was drawn before the patch test was applied. Eligible patients were aged 18 to 70, diagnosed with alopecia, deemed suitable for DPC therapy, and excluded if pregnant. Unfractionated whole blood was collected in Tempus Blood RNA tubes, and total RNA was extracted from that blood. Results and caveats for the whole study, not just this receptor: Repeated subsampling changed both the strength of the expansion versus patch-test correlation and the threshold at which the correlation became significant. A positive correlation was found between the number of PT1 expanded TCRs and patch test score, with significance reached at thresholds 8, 16 and 32 but not 4. Expanded TCRs formed significantly more large CDR3 similarity clusters than pre-sensitization or healthy control sets, consistent with antigen-driven responses. All patients had alopecia, a presumed autoimmune disease, so their immune response might differ from that of healthy individuals. No change with DPC sensitization was found in the number of TCRs above 1 in 1000 frequency, and no evidence of global repertoire structure alterations was found.

In this sample, this clonotype turned up many times. Its specific antigen is unknown. Qualities for individual bases were not recorded, and no much larger clone is one base off. Sample: whole blood, taken in connection with sensitization to the hapten diphenylcyclopropenone (DPC). The V gene is TRBV3-1 and the J gene is TRBJ2-2; the D gene cannot be resolved reliably. This TCR was recovered from a woman aged 45-59 years with alopecia areata. Some clones in this sample may be carry-over from other donors' samples. This receptor has the CDR3 CASSQAVGANTGELFF. In nucleotides, the sequence is TGTGCCAGCAGCCAAGCGGTCGGCGCGAACACCGGGGAGCTGTTTTTT.